The rows below give T cell receptor beta chains drawn from one sample of a study of T cell responses to AZD1222 COVID-19 vaccine. Sequencing used immunoSEQ multiplex PCR; TCRdb keeps in-frame clones, though not all of them. This table has 200,000 to 250,000 clones, around 93% appearing once. Sample: peripheral blood, taken on day 0 of MenACWY control vaccination. These receptors originate from an adult in good health. Each CDR3 is given with its conserved first and last residue. Rows give clone size only sometimes, using once, few, many, or a class for an expanded clone.

v_call: TRBV3-1/TRBV3-2; clone_size: .; cdr3_length: 15; cdr3_aa: CASSQISSGAGTQYF
v_call: TRBV3-1/TRBV3-2; clone_size: .; cdr3_length: 13; cdr3_aa: CASSQDRTDTQYF
v_call: TRBV27; clone_size: .; cdr3_length: 14; cdr3_aa: CASRPSRGDYGYTF
v_call: TRBV19; clone_size: .; cdr3_length: 14; cdr3_aa: CASSTFITDEKLFF
v_call: TRBV10-1; clone_size: .; cdr3_length: 16; cdr3_aa: CASSVDRALNNQPQHF
v_call: TRBV4-2; clone_size: .; cdr3_length: 15; cdr3_aa: CASSPTGTVTDTQYF
v_call: TRBV3-1/TRBV3-2; clone_size: .; cdr3_length: 15; cdr3_aa: CASSPAGPLGETQYF
v_call: TRBV6-5; clone_size: .; cdr3_length: 15; cdr3_aa: CASSPPGGKYNEQFF
v_call: TRBV5-1; clone_size: .; cdr3_length: 14; cdr3_aa: CASSPTAGVETQYF
v_call: TRBV6-5; clone_size: .; cdr3_length: 13; cdr3_aa: CASRLPGPTEAFF
v_call: TRBV3-1/TRBV3-2; clone_size: .; cdr3_length: 21; cdr3_aa: CASSQDRIMLGTGSGANVLTF
v_call: TRBV6-5; clone_size: .; cdr3_length: 15; cdr3_aa: CASTSGKPGLYEQYF
v_call: TRBV2; clone_size: .; cdr3_length: 14; cdr3_aa: CASSESAMNTEAFF
v_call: TRBV7-9; clone_size: .; cdr3_length: 14; cdr3_aa: CASSSDRVNTEAFF
v_call: TRBV30; clone_size: .; cdr3_length: 12; cdr3_aa: CAWARALYGYTF
v_call: TRBV5-1; clone_size: .; cdr3_length: 13; cdr3_aa: CASSMGQDQPQHF
v_call: TRBV28; clone_size: .; cdr3_length: 15; cdr3_aa: CASRGSLGGRYGYTF
v_call: TRBV19; clone_size: .; cdr3_length: 14; cdr3_aa: CASRQQGLNSPLHF
v_call: TRBV7-9; clone_size: once; cdr3_length: 14; cdr3_aa: CASSRGQENEKLFF
v_call: TRBV7-9; clone_size: .; cdr3_length: 15; cdr3_aa: CASSLARPSHSPLHF
v_call: TRBV2; clone_size: .; cdr3_length: 15; cdr3_aa: CASSEAPGDTGELFF
v_call: TRBV30; clone_size: .; cdr3_length: 13; cdr3_aa: CAWKQGGNQPQHF
v_call: TRBV3-1/TRBV3-2; clone_size: .; cdr3_length: 15; cdr3_aa: CASSQEDRVINEQFF
v_call: TRBV19; clone_size: .; cdr3_length: 16; cdr3_aa: CASTKRRDTSGNTIYF